The following is a T cell receptor beta chain sequence with its context. The sample comes from a study of T cell responses to AZD1222 COVID-19 vaccine. The V end was cut by 5 bases, the J end by 6 bases, with 14 bases between. Germline V gene lookup returns CDR1 SGHNT and CDR2 YENEEA. This CDR3 is built from 14 residues. Sequencing was performed with immunoSEQ multiplex PCR; in TCRdb, only in-frame clones are kept and a portion is missing. Here the sample spans around 100,000 clones, 80% to 95% being singletons. The chain is built from TRBV11-3 and TRBJ2-1, with D possibly called TRBD1 or TRBD2 (6 bases each). This sequence was found in an adult in good health. Material: peripheral blood, obtained on day 0 of AZD1222 vaccination. The CDR3 nucleotides read TGTGCCAGCAGCACAGGGACCGGGGGCAATGAGCAGTTCTTC. Its protein product is CASSTGTGGNEQFF.